The sequence of this T cell receptor (beta chain) was determined in a study of shared clonotypes between healthy human individuals. The study, taken as a whole, reports: Shared clonotypes across all four donors exceeded non-shared ones in generation probability.

Note on this clone: What it binds is unknown.

V was cut by 7 bases and J by 4 bases, with 19 bases left in between. The CDR3 sequence is 15 residues long. Germline lookup yields CDR1 LNHDA and CDR2 SQIVND (reference sequence). Produced via immunoSEQ multiplex PCR; TCRdb's table is partial and in-frame only. The data show about 2.2 million clones, more than 85% seen once. Naive CD8 cells lacked CD45RO and underwent positive selection for CCR7, leaving out terminally differentiated effector memory CD45RA+ cells. The sequence was obtained from a man aged 18 to 30 in good health. Some clones in this sample may be carry-over from other donors' samples. This chain links TRBV19 with TRBJ1-2, with D perhaps TRBD1 (5 bases). The specimen sequenced was naive CD8+ T cells from PBMCs. The CDR3 region has the DNA TGTGCCAGTACCAATTTGGGGGAGGGCGTCTATGGCTACACCTTC. This codes for CASTNLGEGVYGYTF.